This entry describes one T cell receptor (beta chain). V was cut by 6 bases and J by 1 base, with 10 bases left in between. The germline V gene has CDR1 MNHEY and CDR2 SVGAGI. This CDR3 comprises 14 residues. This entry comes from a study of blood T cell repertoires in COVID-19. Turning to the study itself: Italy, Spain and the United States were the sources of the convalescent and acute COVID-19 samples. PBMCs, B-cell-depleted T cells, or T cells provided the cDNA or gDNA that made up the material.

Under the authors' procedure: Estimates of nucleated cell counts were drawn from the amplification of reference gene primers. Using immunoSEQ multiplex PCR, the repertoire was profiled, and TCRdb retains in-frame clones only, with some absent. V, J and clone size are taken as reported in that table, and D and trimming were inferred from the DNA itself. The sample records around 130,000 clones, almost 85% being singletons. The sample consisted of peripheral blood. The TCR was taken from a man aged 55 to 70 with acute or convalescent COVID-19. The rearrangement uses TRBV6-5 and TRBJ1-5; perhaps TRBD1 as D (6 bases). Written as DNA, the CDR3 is TGTGCCAGCAGAAACGGACAGAGCAATCAGCCCCAGCATTTT. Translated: CASRNGQSNQPQHF.